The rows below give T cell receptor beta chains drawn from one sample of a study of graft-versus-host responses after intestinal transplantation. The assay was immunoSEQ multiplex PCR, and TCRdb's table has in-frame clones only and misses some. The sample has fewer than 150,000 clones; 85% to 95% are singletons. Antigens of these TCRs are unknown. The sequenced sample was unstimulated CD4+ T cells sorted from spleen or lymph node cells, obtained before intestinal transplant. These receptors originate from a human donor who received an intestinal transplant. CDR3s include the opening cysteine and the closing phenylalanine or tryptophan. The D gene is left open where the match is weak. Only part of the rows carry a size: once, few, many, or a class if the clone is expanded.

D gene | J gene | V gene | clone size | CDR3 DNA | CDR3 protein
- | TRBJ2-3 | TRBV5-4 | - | TGTGCCAGCAGCCTGTCTCGGGGGCAAGCGGATACGCAGTATTTT | CASSLSRGQADTQYF
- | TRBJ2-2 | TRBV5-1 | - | TGCGCCAGCAGAGGTAGGGTAGGGATAATGTCCACCGGGGAGCTGTTTTTT | CASRGRVGIMSTGELFF
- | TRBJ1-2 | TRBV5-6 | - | TGTGCCAGCAGCTTGATGGGGGGCTACACCTTC | CASSLMGGYTF
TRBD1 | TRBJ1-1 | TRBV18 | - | TGTGCCAGCCATGGACAGGTGAACACTGAAGCTTTCTTT | CASHGQVNTEAFF
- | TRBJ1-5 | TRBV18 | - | TGTGCCAGCTCGCGGGACGGACATAGCAATCAGCCCCAGCATTTT | CASSRDGHSNQPQHF
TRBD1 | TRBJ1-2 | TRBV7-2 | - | TGTGCCAGCAAGGGGGACAGGGGGCCGTCTTGGGGCTACACCTTC | CASKGDRGPSWGYTF
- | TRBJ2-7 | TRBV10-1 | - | TGCGCCTCCGGCTCGGGATCCTACGAGCAGTACTTC | CASGSGSYEQYF
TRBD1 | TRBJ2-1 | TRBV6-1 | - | TGTGCCAGCTCTAGGCCGGGACAGGGGAACAATGAGCAGTTCTTC | CASSRPGQGNNEQFF
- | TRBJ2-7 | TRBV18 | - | TGTGCCAGCTCAGACCGCTACGAGCAGTACTTC | CASSDRYEQYF
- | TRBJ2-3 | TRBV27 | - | TGTGCCAGCAAACAGCTTGGATCCTTAAGCACAGATACGCAGTATTTT | CASKQLGSLSTDTQYF
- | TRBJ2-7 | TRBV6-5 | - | TGTGCCAGCAGTACTAGCCGAAGCTCCTACGAGCAGTACTTC | CASSTSRSSYEQYF
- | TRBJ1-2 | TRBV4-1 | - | TGCGCCAGCAGCCAAGAGTTTTCAGTTTCGGGCTATGGCTACACCTTC | CASSQEFSVSGYGYTF
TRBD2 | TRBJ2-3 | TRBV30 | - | TGTGCCAGACGAGCGGGGTCGGGTACGCAGTATTTT | CARRAGSGTQYF
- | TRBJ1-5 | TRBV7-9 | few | TGTGCCAGCAGCTTGGGGGAGGTTCAGCCCCAGCATTTT | CASSLGEVQPQHF
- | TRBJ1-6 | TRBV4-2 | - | TGTGCCAGCAGCCAGATAAGGCAGGGTGAGTCACCCCTCCACTTT | CASSQIRQGESPLHF
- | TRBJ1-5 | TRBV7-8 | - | TGTGCCAGCAGCTTAGGGCCCCATCTTTATCAGCCCCAGCATTTT | CASSLGPHLYQPQHF
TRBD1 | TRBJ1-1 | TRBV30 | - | TGTGCCTGGCAAGCCTTATCAGGGGGTGGGACTGAAGCTTTCTTT | CAWQALSGGGTEAFF
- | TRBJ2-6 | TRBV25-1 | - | TGTGCCAGCAGCCCGGTTGGGGCCAACGTCCTGACTTTC | CASSPVGANVLTF
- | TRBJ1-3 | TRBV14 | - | TGTGCCAGCAGCCGGGCTTGGGCCTTCTCTGGAAACACCATATATTTT | CASSRAWAFSGNTIYF
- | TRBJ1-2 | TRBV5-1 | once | TGCGCCAGCAGCTTCCTGACACCCAACTATGGCTACACCTTC | CASSFLTPNYGYTF
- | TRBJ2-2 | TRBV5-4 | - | TGTGCCAGCAGCTTGCGAGCCGGGGCTAATTGGTACACCGGGGAGCTGTTTTTT | CASSLRAGANWYTGELFF